The source of this TCR beta chain is a study of neurological immune-mediated disorders. Study results and caveats: Because no CDR3 amino acid sequences were shared across subjects by expanded clones, private repertoires were suggested in all groups.

The unsorted libraries were made from 2 million PBMCs kept at -80 C. The cDNA was produced through 5'RACE with 10-nucleotide random UMIs. TCRdb re-analysed the 5' RACE reads in MiXCR, keeping a single row per CDR3 protein. This table holds some 20,000 distinct CDR3 sequences, 8% to 13% found once. CDR1 is SGHRS and CDR2 is YFSETQ in the germline V gene. The V and J ends lost 3 bases and 5 bases respectively, with 11 bases between them. This CDR3 has 13 amino acids. This clonotype showed up many times. What it recognizes is unknown. This clonotype was obtained from an older woman with HTLV-1-associated myelopathy (HAM/TSP). This rearrangement joins TRBV5-1 to TRBJ1-1; D uncertain. Sequencing was carried out using PBMCs. CDR3 loop: CASSWIFLTEAFF. CDR3 coding DNA: TGCGCCAGCAGCTGGATCTTTCTTACTGAAGCTTTCTTT. Using reference TRBV5-1 and TRBJ1-1 for the parts outside the CDR3, the full variable domain is KAGVTQTPRYLIKTRGQQVTLSCSPISGHRSVSWYQQTPGQGLQFLFEYFSETQRNKGNFPGRFSGRQFSNSRSEMNVSTLELGDSALYLCASSWIFLTEAFFGQGTRLTVV.